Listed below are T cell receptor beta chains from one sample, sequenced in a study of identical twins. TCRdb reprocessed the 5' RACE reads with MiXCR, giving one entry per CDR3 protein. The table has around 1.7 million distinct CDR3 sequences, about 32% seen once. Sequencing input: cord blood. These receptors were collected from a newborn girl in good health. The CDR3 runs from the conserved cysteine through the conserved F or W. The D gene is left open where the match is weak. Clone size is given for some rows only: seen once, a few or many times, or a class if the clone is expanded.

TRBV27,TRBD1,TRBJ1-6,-,CASSSTGNNSPLHF,TGTGCCAGCAGTTCGACAGGGAATAATTCACCCCTCCACTTT
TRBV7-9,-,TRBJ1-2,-,CASSLGELLYGYTF,TGTGCCAGCAGCTTAGGGGAACTTCTTTATGGCTACACCTTC
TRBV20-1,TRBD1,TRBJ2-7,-,CSAVTGRGSEQYF,TGCAGTGCAGTCACCGGCAGGGGGTCCGAGCAGTACTTC
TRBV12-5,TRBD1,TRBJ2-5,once,CASGSRQGETQYF,TGTGCTAGTGGTTCGAGACAGGGAGAGACCCAGTACTTC
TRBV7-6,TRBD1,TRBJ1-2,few,CASSLESTGTAYGYTF,TGTGCCAGCAGCTTAGAAAGTACCGGGACAGCCTATGGCTACACCTTC
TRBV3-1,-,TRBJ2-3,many,CASSQTDTQYF,TGTGCCAGCAGCCAAACAGATACGCAGTATTTT
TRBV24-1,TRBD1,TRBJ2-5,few,CATSEGGQGRTQYF,TGTGCCACCAGTGAGGGAGGACAGGGACGGACCCAGTACTTC
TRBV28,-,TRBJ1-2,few,CAMGGTPGGYTF,TGTGCCATGGGAGGGACACCCGGTGGCTACACCTTC
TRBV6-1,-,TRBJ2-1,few,CASTSRGSYNEQFF,TGTGCCAGCACTAGTAGGGGCTCCTACAATGAGCAGTTCTTC
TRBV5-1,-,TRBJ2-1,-,CASSFMGPLSYNEQFF,TGCGCCAGCAGCTTTATGGGGCCGCTCTCCTACAATGAGCAGTTCTTC
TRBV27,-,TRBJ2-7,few,CASNLPGRDGSYEQYF,TGTGCCAGCAATCTCCCTGGACGGGACGGATCCTACGAGCAGTACTTC
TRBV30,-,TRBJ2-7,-,CAWSVVGEQYF,TGTGCCTGGAGTGTCGTTGGCGAGCAGTACTTC
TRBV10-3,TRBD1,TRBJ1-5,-,CAITDRGSFNQPQHF,TGTGCCATCACCGACAGGGGGTCCTTTAATCAGCCCCAGCATTTT
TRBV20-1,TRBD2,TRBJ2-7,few,CSARRSGGVYEQYF,TGCAGTGCTAGACGGAGCGGGGGAGTGTACGAGCAGTACTTC
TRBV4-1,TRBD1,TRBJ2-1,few,CASSQDWTGYYYNEQFF,TGCGCCAGCAGCCAAGACTGGACAGGCTACTACTACAATGAGCAGTTCTTC
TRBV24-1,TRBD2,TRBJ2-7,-,CATREGLAGDPLFYEQYF,TGTGCCACCCGCGAGGGGCTAGCGGGAGATCCCCTTTTCTACGAGCAGTACTTC
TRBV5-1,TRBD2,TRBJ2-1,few,CASRRFPSTSGGSFNNEQFF,TGCGCCAGCAGAAGGTTTCCCTCTACTAGCGGGGGTTCATTTAACAATGAGCAGTTCTTC
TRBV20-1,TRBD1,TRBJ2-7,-,CSARAGNRGSEQYF,TGCAGTGCTAGAGCCGGGAACAGGGGAAGCGAGCAGTACTTC
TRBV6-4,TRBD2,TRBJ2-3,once,CASSEAGTSGSDTQYF,TGTGCCAGCAGTGAAGCCGGGACTAGCGGGAGTGATACGCAGTATTTT
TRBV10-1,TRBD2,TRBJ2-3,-,CASSEGLAGVTDTQYF,TGCGCCAGCAGTGAAGGACTAGCGGGGGTCACAGATACGCAGTATTTT
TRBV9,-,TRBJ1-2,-,CASGEGVYYGYTF,TGTGCCAGCGGGGAAGGGGTATACTATGGCTACACCTTC
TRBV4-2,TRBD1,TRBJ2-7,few,CASSPLGQALGNNEQYF,TGTGCCAGCAGCCCCTTGGGACAGGCCTTAGGTAACAATGAGCAGTACTTC
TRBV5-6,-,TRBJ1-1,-,CASSLAEWVAEAFF,TGTGCCAGCAGCTTGGCGGAGTGGGTCGCTGAAGCTTTCTTT
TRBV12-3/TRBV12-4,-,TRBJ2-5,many,CASSLLASQETQYF,TGTGCCAGCAGTTTACTAGCGTCACAAGAGACCCAGTACTTC
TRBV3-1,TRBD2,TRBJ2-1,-,CASSVDGTSGYNEQFF,TGTGCCAGCAGCGTTGACGGGACTAGCGGATACAATGAGCAGTTCTTC
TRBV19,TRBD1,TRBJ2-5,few,CASSSPDRVREQYF,TGTGCCAGTAGTTCCCCGGACAGGGTAAGGGAGCAGTACTTC
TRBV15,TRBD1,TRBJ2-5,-,CATSRDQSGGETQYF,TGTGCCACCAGCAGAGATCAGTCAGGGGGTGAGACCCAGTACTTC
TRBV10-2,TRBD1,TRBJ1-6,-,CASSESLVRGNSPLHF,TGCGCCAGCAGTGAGTCTTTAGTCAGGGGGAATTCACCCCTCCACTTT
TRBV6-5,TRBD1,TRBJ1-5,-,CASSSGRTGDAQPQHF,TGTGCCAGCAGTTCCGGGAGAACAGGGGACGCTCAGCCCCAGCATTTT
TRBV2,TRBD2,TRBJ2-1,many,CASSERRGTYNEQFF,TGTGCCAGCAGTGAAAGGCGGGGGACCTACAATGAGCAGTTCTTC
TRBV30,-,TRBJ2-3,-,CAWSAWTPSTDTQYF,TGTGCCTGGTCGGCTTGGACGCCTAGCACAGATACGCAGTATTTT
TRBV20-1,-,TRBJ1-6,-,CSAKAGHSPLHF,TGCAGTGCTAAGGCAGGGCACTCACCCCTCCACTTT
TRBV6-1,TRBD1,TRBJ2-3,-,CASSESGTGQYF,TGTGCCAGCAGTGAATCCGGGACAGGGCAGTATTTT
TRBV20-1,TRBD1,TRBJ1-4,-,CSAQGGDEKLFF,TGCAGTGCCCAGGGGGGTGACGAAAAACTGTTTTTT
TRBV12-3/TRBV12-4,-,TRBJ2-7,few,CASKMAAGLYEQYF,TGTGCCAGCAAAATGGCGGCAGGACTTTACGAGCAGTACTTC
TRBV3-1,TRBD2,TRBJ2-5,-,CASSQVAGTSGQETQYF,TGTGCCAGCAGCCAAGTGGCCGGCACTAGCGGACAAGAGACCCAGTACTTC
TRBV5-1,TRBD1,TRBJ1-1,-,CASSSRTGKNTEAFF,TGCGCCAGCAGCTCGCGGACAGGGAAGAACACTGAAGCTTTCTTT
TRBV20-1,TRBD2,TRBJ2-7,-,CSVGLTWREPSPYERYF,TGCAGTGTTGGTCTTACTTGGCGGGAGCCTAGTCCCTACGAGCGGTACTTC
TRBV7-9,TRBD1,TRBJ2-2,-,CASSPGQPNTGELFF,TGTGCCAGCAGCCCGGGACAGCCTAACACCGGGGAGCTGTTTTTT
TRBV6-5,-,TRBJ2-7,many,CASSYAGTSSYEQYF,TGTGCCAGCAGTTACGCCGGGACGAGCTCCTACGAGCAGTACTTC
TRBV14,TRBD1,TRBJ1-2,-,CASSQGTGAGYGCTF,TGTGCCAGCAGCCAAGGGACAGGGGCAGGCTATGGCTGCACCTTC
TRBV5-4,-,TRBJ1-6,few,CASSPLTPGKGSPLHF,TGTGCCAGCAGCCCACTGACGCCCGGAAAAGGTTCACCCCTCCACTTT